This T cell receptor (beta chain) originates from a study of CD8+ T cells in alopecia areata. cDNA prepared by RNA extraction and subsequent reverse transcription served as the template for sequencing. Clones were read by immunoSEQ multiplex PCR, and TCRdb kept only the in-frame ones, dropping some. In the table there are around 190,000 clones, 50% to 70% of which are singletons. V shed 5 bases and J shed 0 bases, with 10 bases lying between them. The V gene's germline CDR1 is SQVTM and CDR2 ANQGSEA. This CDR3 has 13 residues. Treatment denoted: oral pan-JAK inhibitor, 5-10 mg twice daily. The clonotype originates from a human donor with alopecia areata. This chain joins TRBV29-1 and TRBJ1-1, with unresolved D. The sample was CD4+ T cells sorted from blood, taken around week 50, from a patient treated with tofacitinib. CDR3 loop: CSVRSEMNTEAFF. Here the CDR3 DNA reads TGCAGCGTTCGGTCCGAAATGAACACTGAAGCTTTCTTT. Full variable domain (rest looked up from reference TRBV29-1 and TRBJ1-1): SAVISQKPSRDICQRGTSLTIQCQVDSQVTMMFWYRQQPGQSLTLIATANQGSEATYESGFVIDKFPISRPNLTFSTLTVSNMSPEDSSIYLCSVRSEMNTEAFFGQGTRLTVV.